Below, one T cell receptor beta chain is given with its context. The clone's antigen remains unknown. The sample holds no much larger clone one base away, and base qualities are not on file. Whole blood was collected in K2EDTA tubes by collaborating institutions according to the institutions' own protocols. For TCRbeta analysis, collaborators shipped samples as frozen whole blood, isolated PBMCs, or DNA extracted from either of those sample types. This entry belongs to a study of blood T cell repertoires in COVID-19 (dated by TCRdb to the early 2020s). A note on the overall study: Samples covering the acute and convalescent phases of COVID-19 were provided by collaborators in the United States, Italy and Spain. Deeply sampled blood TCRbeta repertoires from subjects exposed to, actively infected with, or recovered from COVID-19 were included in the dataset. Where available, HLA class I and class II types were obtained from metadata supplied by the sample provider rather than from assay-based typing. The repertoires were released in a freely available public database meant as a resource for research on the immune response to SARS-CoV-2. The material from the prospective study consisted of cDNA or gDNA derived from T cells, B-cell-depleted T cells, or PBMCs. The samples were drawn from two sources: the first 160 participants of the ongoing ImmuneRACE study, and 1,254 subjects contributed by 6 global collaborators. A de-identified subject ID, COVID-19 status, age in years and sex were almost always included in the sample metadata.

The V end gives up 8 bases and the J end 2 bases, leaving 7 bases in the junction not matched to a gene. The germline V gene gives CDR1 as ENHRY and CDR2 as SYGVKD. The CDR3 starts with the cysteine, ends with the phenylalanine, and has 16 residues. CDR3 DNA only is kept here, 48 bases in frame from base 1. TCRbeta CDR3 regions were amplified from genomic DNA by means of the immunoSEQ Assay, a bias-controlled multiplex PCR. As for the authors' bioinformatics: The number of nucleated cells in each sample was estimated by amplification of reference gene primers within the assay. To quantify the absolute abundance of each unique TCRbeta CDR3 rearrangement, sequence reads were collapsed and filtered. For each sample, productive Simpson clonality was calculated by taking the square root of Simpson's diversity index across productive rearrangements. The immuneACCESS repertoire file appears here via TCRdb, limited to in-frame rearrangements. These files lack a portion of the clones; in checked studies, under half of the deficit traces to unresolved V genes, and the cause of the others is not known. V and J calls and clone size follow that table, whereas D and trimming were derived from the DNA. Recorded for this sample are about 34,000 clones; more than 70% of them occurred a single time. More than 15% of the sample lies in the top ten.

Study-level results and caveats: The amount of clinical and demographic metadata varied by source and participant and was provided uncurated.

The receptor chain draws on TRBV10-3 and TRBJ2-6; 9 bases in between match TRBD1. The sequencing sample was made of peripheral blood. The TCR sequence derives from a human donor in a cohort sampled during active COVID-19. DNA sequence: TGTGCCATCGGGGCCACAGGGGGCCCTGGGGCCAACGTCCTGACTTTC. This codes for CAIGATGGPGANVLTF.